This TCR beta chain comes out of a study of T cells in women clearing cervical HPV infection (dated by TCRdb to the late 2010s). In the study overall: The cases were some 26 women with histologically confirmed HPV16-related CIN3 or worse, and 2 of those women had invasive cancers. In the parent cohort, roughly 10,000 women aged 18 or older were enrolled in Guanacaste, Costa Rica, during about 1993 to 1994 and were followed for 7 to 8 years. For cases, the median interval between lesion detection and blood sampling was roughly 150 days, with an interquartile range of roughly 90 to 230 days. A median age of almost 35 years was observed in cases versus around 40 in controls, and no significant differences in baseline characteristics were found. HLA typing was available for only a few women, so HLA type could not be excluded as a confounder. The exploratory proof-of-principle case-control study was nested within the Guanacaste HPV Natural History Study in Costa Rica and compared TCR repertoires across cervical HPV16 outcomes. Five blinded duplicates per group were added as quality controls, so that about 60 samples were obtained: 50 or so participants and 10 replicates. Blood from cases was collected at the visit at which the lesion was first identified, whereas blood from controls was collected once infection was no longer detected. Cases and controls were matched on age within five years and on year of sample collection. Controls were some 26 women whose single incident HPV16 infection cleared within 12 months without precancer or cancer developing.

Comment on this clone: Its antigen remains unidentified. The CDR3 extends 3 residues past the end of the read, so its final part is completed from the germline J gene.

Every participant had a single incident cervical HPV16 infection, and prevalent HPV16 infections were excluded. Cervical HPV DNA was detected with MY09/MY11 PCR, and genotyping was done with dot-blot hybridization. Under 17 mL of heparinized blood was centrifuged, after which the buffy coat was aliquoted, frozen at -30 degrees C, and then stored at -80 degrees C. QIAGEN kits were used to extract genomic DNA from buffy coat specimens. TCR beta CDR3 regions were amplified by multiplex PCR from an average of about 1.1 ug genomic DNA per sample using the immunoSEQ assay. Primer bias was corrected in the assay by using a complete synthetic TCR repertoire to establish an amplification baseline. The amplicons were sequenced using the Illumina platform. Turning to the authors' computational methods: Sequences were error-corrected by clustering with frequency ratios and a modified nearest-neighbor algorithm, then analyzed in the immunoSEQ Analyzer with IMGT gene definitions. At each rarefaction depth, TCR richness and evenness were averaged across 20 rarefaction repeats, and any sample with fewer sequences than the depth was left out. Wilcoxon rank sum tests with FDR correction were used to compare relative abundances of V, D and J genes between the groups. In the blinded duplicates, the intraclass correlation was nearly 96% for TCR richness and averaged around 78% across 65 to 75 gene segments. This immuneACCESS table, as held by TCRdb, lists in-frame sequences with V and J called but not all clones. Of the missing ones, under half trace to an unresolved V gene in checked studies; the others have no known cause. V, J and clone size were drawn from that table, and D and trimming were deduced from the DNA. The data table for this sample lists 30,000 to 45,000 clones. Less than 2% of the sample rests with the top ten.

The paper as a whole reports these results and caveats: Across sequencing depths, CIN3+ cases showed significantly higher TCR repertoire richness than controls, but evenness did not differ between the groups. Cases were distinguished from controls with an estimated AUC of 0.65 to 0.85 by random forest classifiers combining richness and V gene abundances. The cross-sectional design could not show whether the associations came before the infection or were a result of it, and neither effector/memory subsets nor HPV-specific T cells were isolated. TRBV6-7 relative abundance was lower in cases than in controls (around 0.11% versus 0.16%; Bonferroni P = 0.0008). Because T-cell numbers per sample were unknown, differences in richness could reflect varying T-cell content rather than repertoire biology.

The trim is 4 bases for V and 5 bases for J, with a gap of 15 bases between the germline ends. There are 14 amino acids in the CDR3, from cysteine to phenylalanine inclusive. The DNA has 33 bases, all within the CDR3, and is read from base 1. CDR1 and CDR2 are drawn from the germline V gene: SGHRS, YFSETQ. Sequences were obtained from blood buffy coat. Here the chain combines TRBV5-1 and TRBJ1-1; possibly the D gene is TRBD1, per 5 matching bases. The sequence was obtained from a woman between 18 and 69 years old with a cervical HPV16 infection that either progressed to CIN3+ or cleared (not recorded which). The CDR3 region: CASSPSPGGTEAFF. The DNA read from the CDR3 is TGCGCCAGCAGCCCGAGCCCGGGGGGTACTGAA.